The 20 T cell receptor beta chains below come from one sample, sequenced in a study of CD8 T cells in ankylosing spondylitis. General observations from the study: Ankylosing spondylitis blood appeared to carry a characteristic TCR beta motif of roughly 8 highly homologous variants.

Their specific antigens are unknown. Each CDR3 protein gets one entry after TCRdb re-called the 5' RACE reads with MiXCR. The sample includes about 450,000 distinct CDR3 sequences, 26% of them seen just once. Input material: blood, either unsorted or a sorted T cell fraction (not recorded which). The receptors come from a male donor with ankylosing spondylitis.

At least ten counts were recorded for this clonotype. This chain uses TRBV6-1 with TRBJ2-3, with 8 bases identical to TRBD2. Germline V CDR1 and CDR2: MNHNS, SASEGT. CDR3 length equals 15 residues. V trimming: 1 base; J trimming: 3 bases; junction bases outside the gene matches: 3. CDR3: CASSEVIAGTDTQYF. CDR3 sequence (DNA): TGTGCCAGCAGTGAAGTAATAGCGGGAACAGATACGCAGTATTTT.

The chain uses TRBV15 and TRBJ1-5, with D unclear. V was clipped by 0 bases and J by 0 bases, with 6 bases between them. This CDR3 spans 15 amino acids. Germline V gene lookup returns CDR1 LNHNV and CDR2 YYDKDF (reference sequence). The CDR3 DNA reads TGTGCCACCAGCAGAGAAGTGTTTAGCAATCAGCCCCAGCATTTT. This codes for CATSREVFSNQPQHF.

This clonotype was detected only a few times. The chain has TRBV11-2 and TRBJ2-3; D gene ambiguous. Germline V gene data show CDR1 as SGHAT and CDR2 as FQNNGV. Trimming pared 5 bases from V and 3 bases from J, leaving 15 bases between. The CDR3 runs 15 residues. CDR3 sequence: CASSPASIRTDTQYF. The CDR3 region has the DNA TGTGCCAGCAGCCCCGCCAGCATCCGTACAGATACGCAGTATTTT. The entire variable domain, with the rest obtained from reference TRBV11-2 and TRBJ2-3, is as follows: EAGVAQSPRYKIIEKRQSVAFWCNPISGHATLYWYQQILGQGPKLLIQFQNNGVVDDSQLPKDRFSAERLKGVDSTLKIQPAKLEDSAVYLCASSPASIRTDTQYFGPGTRLTVL.

This clonotype was detected only a few times. The rearrangement uses TRBV29-1 and TRBJ2-7; 9 bases are shared with TRBD1. The CDR3 spans 14 residues. Trimming took 1 base from V and 4 from J; bases not matched to a gene: 5. Germline-derived CDR1 and CDR2 are SQVTM and ANQGSEA. The CDR3 DNA sequence: TGCAGCGTTGAAGGTGTGGACAGGGGTTACGAGCAGTACTTC. This gives the protein CSVEGVDRGYEQYF.

The V and J genes are TRBV20-1 and TRBJ2-5; 7 nucleotides align to TRBD2. This CDR3 is 15 amino acids long. V was pared by 6 bases and J by 0 bases, with 10 bases of the junction left unmatched. The V gene's germline CDR1 is DFQATT and CDR2 SNEGSKA (reference sequence). The CDR3 spells CSASRPSGYQETQYF. For the CDR3, the DNA is TGCAGTGCCTCCCGCCCTAGCGGCTACCAAGAGACCCAGTACTTC.

The chain employs TRBV5-1 and TRBJ2-1; 12 bases are a match to TRBD2. The V segment lost 2 bases and the J segment 0 bases; nucleotides outside the gene matches: 6. The CDR3 consists of 18 residues. The germline V gene has CDR1 SGHRS and CDR2 YFSETQ. CDR3 protein: CASSFGTSGLSSYNEQFF. For the CDR3, the DNA is TGCGCCAGCAGCTTCGGGACTAGCGGGTTAAGCTCCTACAATGAGCAGTTCTTC.

This clonotype appeared a few times. CDR3 nucleotide sequence: TGCAGCGTTGTAGTTGGCACAACCTACGAGCAGTACGTC. Protein: CSVVVGTTYEQYV. V and J are TRBV29-1 and TRBJ2-7; D is undetermined. CDR3 length equals 13 residues. Between the trimmed V and J ends, which lost 4 bases and 2 bases, there was a span of 12 bases. Germline V gives CDR1 SQVTM, CDR2 ANQGSEA.

This clonotype showed up just a few times. The chain recombines TRBV5-1 with TRBJ2-1, with D possibly matching TRBD2 (5 bases). Germline CDR1 is SGHRS and CDR2 is YFSETQ. The length of the CDR3 is 15 residues. The V end lost 0 bases, the J end lost 4 bases, and 11 bases lay between the germline ends. CDR3 sequence reads: CASSLEGGLYNEQFF. In DNA form, the CDR3 reads TGCGCCAGCAGCTTGGAGGGCGGGTTATACAATGAGCAGTTCTTC.

V gene TRBV12-3 or TRBV12-4 combines with J gene TRBJ1-2; D not certain. This CDR3 has 12 residues. With 7 bases removed from V and 4 bases from J, the gap between germline ends came to 10 bases. CDR3 sequence (DNA): TGTGCCAGCAAAGGACGCAGCTATGGCTACACCTTC. Its translation is CASKGRSYGYTF.

This clonotype was recorded a few times. Germline is not matched at one junction end, which may reflect a read error. The chain uses TRBV7-2 and TRBJ2-3, with TRBD2 matching 7 bases. Germline assignment: CDR1 SGHTA and CDR2 FQGNSA. The CDR3 covers 13 residues. The CDR3: CASSLAERGTQYF. For the CDR3, the DNA is TGTGCCAGCAGCCTAGCGGAGAGGGGTACGCAGTATTTT. Complete variable domain (other parts from reference TRBV7-2 and TRBJ2-3): GAGVSQSPSNKVTEKGKDVELRCDPISGHTALYWYRQSLGQGLEFLIYFQGNSAPDKSGLPSDRFSAERTGGSVSTLTIQRTQQEDSAVYLCASSLAERGTQYFGPGTRLTVL.

The chain is built from TRBV10-3 and TRBJ1-1; 7 bases align to TRBD1. Germline CDR1 reads ENHRY; CDR2 reads SYGVKD. V was pared by 7 bases and J by 5 bases, with 16 bases of the junction left unmatched. CDR3 length: 16 amino acids. The CDR3: CAIKGANRGTGTEAFF. Written as DNA, the CDR3 is TGTGCCATCAAGGGGGCCAATCGGGGGACGGGTACTGAAGCTTTCTTT.

This clonotype was seen a few times. This rearrangement joins TRBV6-1 to TRBJ2-1, with no clear D. The V and J ends lost 7 bases and 3 bases respectively, with 16 bases between them. This CDR3 spans 15 amino acids. Germline CDR1 reads MNHNS; CDR2 reads SASEGT. CDR3 region: CASKPREDDYNEQFF. The DNA of the CDR3 is TGTGCCAGCAAACCCCGTGAGGACGACTACAATGAGCAGTTCTTC.

The rearrangement joins TRBV12-3 or TRBV12-4 to TRBJ1-5; D gene unclear. Trimming removed 5 bases from V and 4 bases from J, with 12 bases in between. The CDR3 has 14 residues. The CDR3, as DNA: TGTGCCAGCAGTCCGCAAGTAGTTAATCAGCCCCAGCATTTT. Its protein is CASSPQVVNQPQHF.

This chain joins TRBV7-9 and TRBJ1-1; TRBD1 agrees at 8 bases. This CDR3 is 15 amino acids long. Germline values: CDR1 SEHNR, CDR2 FQNEAQ (reference sequence). The ends lost 4 bases at V and 8 bases at J; junction bases unmatched: 12. This CDR3 reads CASSSFRDRLREAFF. DNA for the CDR3: TGTGCCAGCAGCTCATTCCGGGACAGGCTCCGGGAAGCTTTCTTT.

The CDR3 region is CASSPLAGSRETQYF. The DNA of the CDR3 is TGTGCCAGCAGTCCGTTAGCGGGATCGAGAGAGACCCAGTACTTC. J is TRBJ2-5 and V is TRBV27, with 8 bases matching TRBD2. This CDR3 is built from 15 residues. Germline V gene sequence: CDR1 MNHEY, CDR2 SMNVEV (reference sequence). V trimming: 5 bases; J trimming: 4 bases; junction bases outside the gene matches: 9.

The table lists this clonotype with many counts. CDR3 bases: TGTGCCAGCACCCTTACAGGGAGAAACACTGAAGCTTTCTTT. Encoded protein: CASTLTGRNTEAFF. The gene calls are TRBV6-1 and TRBJ1-1, with D perhaps matching TRBD1 (6 bases). The V end lost 7 bases, the J end lost 2 bases, and 14 bases lay between the germline ends. The CDR3 is 14 amino acids. The V gene's germline CDR1 is MNHNS and CDR2 SASEGT.

CDR3 DNA sequence: TGTGCCAGCAGCTTGTGGCCCGGGACGCAGGGCGAAAAACTGTTTTTT. Its translation is CASSLWPGTQGEKLFF. The chain has TRBV5-6 and TRBJ1-4; D may be TRBD1 (5 bases). The V end was cut by 1 base, the J end by 8 bases, with 18 bases between. Germline V gives CDR1 SGHDT, CDR2 YYEEEE. The CDR3 loop spans 16 amino acids. Complete variable domain (other parts from reference TRBV5-6 and TRBJ1-4): DAGVTQSPTHLIKTRGQQVTLRCSPKSGHDTVSWYQQALGQGPQFIFQYYEEEERQRGNFPDRFSGHQFPNYSSELNVNALLLGDSALYLCASSLWPGTQGEKLFFGSGTQLSVL.

The chain carries TRBV11-3 and TRBJ1-1; 7 nucleotides agree with TRBD1. The trim removed 3 bases at V and 10 bases at J, leaving 5 bases unmatched. The length of the CDR3 is 12 residues. Germline lookup yields CDR1 SGHNT and CDR2 YENEEA. The chain's CDR3 is CASSFRQGSAFF. CDR3 sequence (DNA): TGTGCCAGCAGCTTCAGACAGGGTTCAGCTTTCTTT.

This clonotype was counted only a few times. This chain uses TRBV7-2 with TRBJ2-3; no clear D gene. This CDR3 contains 15 residues. V gave up 3 bases and J gave up 0 bases, with 10 bases separating them. Germline lookup yields CDR1 SGHTA and CDR2 FQGNSA. The CDR3 DNA reads TGTGCCAGCAGCTTCGGTTTGGTCAGCACAGATACGCAGTATTTT. Amino acid sequence: CASSFGLVSTDTQYF.

In its sample, this clonotype was seen a few times. V and J are TRBV10-3 and TRBJ2-5, with D possibly being TRBD1 (6 bases). The germline V and J ends were trimmed by 5 bases and 5 bases, with 15 bases remaining between them. Germline lookup yields CDR1 ENHRY and CDR2 SYGVKD. This CDR3 has 14 residues. The CDR3 coding sequence is TGTGCCATCAGTCACACAGGGTTGATGGAGACCCAGTACTTC. Protein product: CAISHTGLMETQYF.